The present TCR beta chain was sequenced within a study of shared clonotypes between healthy human individuals. General study results and limits: Against clonotypes common to all four donors, non-shared ones had lower generation probabilities. Naive CD4 clonotypes were shared across a handful of donors at 4.5% to 6%.

Naive CD8 cells, CD45RO-negative and positively selected for CCR7, excluded terminally differentiated effector memory CD45RA+ cells. Each of the donors was a healthy adult who was HIV-negative and had not had a recent acute infection or vaccination. The CDR3 length is 17 residues. V lost 1 base to trimming and J lost 1 base, with 14 bases between them. The germline V gene has CDR1 MGHRA and CDR2 YSYEKL. Worth noting for this clone: Antigen specificity is unknown.

It was across several immunoSEQ plates that each subset's genomic DNA was evenly split. Sequenced by immunoSEQ multiplex PCR; TCRdb stores in-frame clones only, minus some. The sample contains some 1,900,000 clones, about 95% of which appear only once. This receptor was identified in a man between 18 and 35 years old in good health. The V gene is TRBV4-1, the J gene TRBJ2-1; D not certain. Material: naive CD8+ T cells sorted from blood. CDR3: CASSQVLGERSYNEQFF. CDR3 DNA: TGCGCCAGCAGCCAAGTCTTGGGCGAGAGGTCCTACAATGAGCAGTTCTTC.